This TCR beta chain emerged from a study of T-cell reconstitution after alpha-beta-depleted transplantation in children. Trimming took 2 bases from V and 2 from J, leaving 6 bases between them. The CDR3 spans 12 residues. Germline lookup yields CDR1 DFQATT and CDR2 SNEGSKA (reference sequence). Study results and limitations: Where some patients showed high TCRbeta diversity at day 60, it came from recipient T cells and thymic progenitors that had survived. About two months after transplant, alpha-beta T cells reportedly came from several hundred expanded graft clones.

The TCRbeta library was prepared with unique molecular identifiers. TCRdb processed the PCR reads anew with MiXCR; each CDR3 protein has one entry. The repertoire holds hundreds of thousands of distinct CDR3 sequences, with around 13% as singletons. This clonotype has ten or more counts. Its antigen is currently unknown. This TCR was recovered from a male patient between 10 and 17 years old who had a stem cell transplant for acute myeloid leukemia, so the T cells may come from the graft donor. This chain joins TRBV20-1 and TRBJ1-1; D is uncertain. This sample comprised PBMCs, mostly from graft donor cells, obtained 360 days after TCRalphabeta/CD19-depleted stem cell transplant. CDR3 protein: CSARYQNTEAFF. DNA for the CDR3: TGCAGTGCTAGATATCAAAACACTGAAGCTTTCTTT.